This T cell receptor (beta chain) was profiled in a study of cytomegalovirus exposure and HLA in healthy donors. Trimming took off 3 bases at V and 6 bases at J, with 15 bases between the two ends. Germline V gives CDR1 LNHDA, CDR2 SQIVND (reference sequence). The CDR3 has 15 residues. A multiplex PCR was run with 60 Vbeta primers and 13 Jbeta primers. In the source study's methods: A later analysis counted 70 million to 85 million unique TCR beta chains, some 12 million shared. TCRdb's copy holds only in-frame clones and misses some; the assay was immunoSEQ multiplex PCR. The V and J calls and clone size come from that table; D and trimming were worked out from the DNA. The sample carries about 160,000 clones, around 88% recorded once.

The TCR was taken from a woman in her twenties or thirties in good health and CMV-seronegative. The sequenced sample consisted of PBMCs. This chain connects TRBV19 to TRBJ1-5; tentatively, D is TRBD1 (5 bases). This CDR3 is CASSIGGGRGQPQHF. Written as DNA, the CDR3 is TGTGCCAGTAGTATTGGGGGGGGAAGGGGTCAGCCCCAGCATTTT.